The present entry profiles one TCR beta chain with its context. No antigen is known for it. The CDR3 sequence is 15 residues long. Trimming removed 6 bases at V and 0 bases at J, with 14 bases between. The germline V gene encodes CDR1 LNHDA and CDR2 SQIVND (reference sequence). Extracted from the samples, RNA was reverse transcribed into cDNA to serve as the sequencing template. Measured with immunoSEQ multiplex PCR; TCRdb has only the in-frame clones, and not every one. The repertoire holds approximately 150,000 clones, with 55% as singletons. The data stem from a study of CD8+ T cells in alopecia areata. Study results and limitations: Scalp sample sequencing also detects resident alphabeta T cells of normal skin.

Researchers picked out CD4+ and CD8+ T cells from PBMCs by sorting. The specimen sequenced was CD4+ T cells sorted from blood. This chain joins TRBV19 and TRBJ2-5, with D tentatively TRBD2 (6 bases). This receptor was identified in a human donor in good health. CDR3 coding DNA: TGTGCCAGTAGCCGAGGCGGGACGGACCAAGAGACCCAGTACTTC. Translation: CASSRGGTDQETQYF.